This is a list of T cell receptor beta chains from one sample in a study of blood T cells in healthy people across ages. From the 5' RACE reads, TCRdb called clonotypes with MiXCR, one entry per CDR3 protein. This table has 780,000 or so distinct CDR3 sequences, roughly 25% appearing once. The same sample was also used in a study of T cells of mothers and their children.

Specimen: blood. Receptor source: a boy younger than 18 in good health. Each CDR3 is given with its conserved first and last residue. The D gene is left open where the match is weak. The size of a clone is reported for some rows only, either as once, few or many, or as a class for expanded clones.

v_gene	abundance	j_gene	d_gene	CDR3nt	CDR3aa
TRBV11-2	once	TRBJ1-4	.	TGTGCCAGCAGCTTAACTTTATCGAGTAATGAAAAACTGTTTTTT	CASSLTLSSNEKLFF
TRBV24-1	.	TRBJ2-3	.	TGTGCCACCAAAGGAAGCATAGATACGCAGTATTTT	CATKGSIDTQYF
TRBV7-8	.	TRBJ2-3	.	TGTGCCAGCAGTAACACAGGGACGGACTCAAAGGCAGATACGCAGTATTTT	CASSNTGTDSKADTQYF
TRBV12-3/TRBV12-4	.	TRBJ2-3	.	TGTGCCAGCAGAGTGACGACAGATACGCAGTATTTT	CASRVTTDTQYF
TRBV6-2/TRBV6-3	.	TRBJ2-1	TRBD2	TGTGCCAGCAGCATCACTAGCGGAGAGTACAATGAGCAGTTCTTC	CASSITSGEYNEQFF
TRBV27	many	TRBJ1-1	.	TGTGCCAGCAGTGGGACCGGTGAAGCTTTCTTT	CASSGTGEAFF
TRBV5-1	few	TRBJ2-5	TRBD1	TGCGCCAGCAGCTTGTGGGGTGGACAGGTGGAGACCCAGTACTTC	CASSLWGGQVETQYF
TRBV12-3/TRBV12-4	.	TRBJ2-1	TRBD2	TGTGCCAGCAGTCCCCTAGCGGTTCGGTACAATGAGCAGTTCTTC	CASSPLAVRYNEQFF
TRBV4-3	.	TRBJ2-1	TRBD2	TGCGCCAGCAGCCAAGATCTAGGACTAGCGGGTGACAATGAGCAGTTCTTC	CASSQDLGLAGDNEQFF
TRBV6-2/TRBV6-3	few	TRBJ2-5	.	TGTGCCAGCAGTTCGGACAGATACCAAGAGACCCAGTACTTC	CASSSDRYQETQYF
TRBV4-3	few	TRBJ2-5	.	TGCGCCAGCAGCCCGCAGAGGCCCTCTCAAGAGACCCAGTACTTC	CASSPQRPSQETQYF
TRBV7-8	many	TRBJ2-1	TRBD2	TGTGCCAGCAGCTTAGGGGGAGGGAGGCAGTTCTTC	CASSLGGGRQFF
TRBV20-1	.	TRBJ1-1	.	TGCAGTGCCAACTTAAGGGGCGTAAACACTGAAGCTTTCTTT	CSANLRGVNTEAFF
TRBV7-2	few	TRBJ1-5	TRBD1	TGTGCCAGCAGCTTACGACCGGGACAGGGAAATCAGCCCCAGCATTTT	CASSLRPGQGNQPQHF
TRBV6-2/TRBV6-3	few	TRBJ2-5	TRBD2	TGTGCCAGCAGTTACGACGCCGGGACTAGCGGGAGAACTTTCCAAGAGACCCAGTACTTC	CASSYDAGTSGRTFQETQYF
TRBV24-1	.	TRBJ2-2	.	TGTGCCACCAGTGACCTGGGACAGAACACCGGGGAGCTGTTTTTT	CATSDLGQNTGELFF
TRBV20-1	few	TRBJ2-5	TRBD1	TGCAGTGCTAGAGATACTCGACAGGGGTTGGGAGAGACCCAGTACTTC	CSARDTRQGLGETQYF
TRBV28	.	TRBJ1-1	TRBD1	TGTGCCAGCAGCCTTCCCGGGACAGGGAAGGACACTGAAGCTTTCTTT	CASSLPGTGKDTEAFF
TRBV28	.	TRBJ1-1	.	TGTGCCAGCAGTTACAGGAGTCCGAACACTGAAGCTTTCTTT	CASSYRSPNTEAFF
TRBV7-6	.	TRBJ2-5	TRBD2	TGTGCCAGCAGCTCAGGCGGGGGGAGTGAGACCCAGTACTTC	CASSSGGGSETQYF
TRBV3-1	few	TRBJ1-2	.	TGTGCCAGCAGCCCTGCTGGCAGGGGTGATTCAGGCTACACCTTC	CASSPAGRGDSGYTF
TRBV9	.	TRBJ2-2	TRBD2	TGTGCCAGCAGCTACGGACTAGCGGGACTTCTGAACACCGGGGAGCTGTTTTTT	CASSYGLAGLLNTGELFF
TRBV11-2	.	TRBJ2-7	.	TGTGCCAGCAGCTTAATAGCTTGGGACACCGGGCAGTACTTC	CASSLIAWDTGQYF
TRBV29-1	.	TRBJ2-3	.	TGCAGCGTTGTCTCGGCGGTCCGGGATACGCAGTATTTT	CSVVSAVRDTQYF
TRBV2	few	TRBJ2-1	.	TGTGCCAGCAGTGAATGGCGGGAAGGGGACAATGAGCAGTTCTTC	CASSEWREGDNEQFF
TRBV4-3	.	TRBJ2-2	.	TGCGCCAGCAGCCAAGATAGCTTTACCGGGGAGCTGTTTTTT	CASSQDSFTGELFF
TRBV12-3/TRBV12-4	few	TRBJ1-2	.	TGTGCCAGCAGTCTAGCGTCGGGTGGCTACACCTTC	CASSLASGGYTF
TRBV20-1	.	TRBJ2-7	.	TGCAGTGCTAGAGATATAGGCGAGAGCTCCTACGAGCAGTACTTC	CSARDIGESSYEQYF
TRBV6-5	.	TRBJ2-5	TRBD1	TGTGCCAGCAGCTGGTACAGGGGCAGGGAGACCCAGTACTTC	CASSWYRGRETQYF